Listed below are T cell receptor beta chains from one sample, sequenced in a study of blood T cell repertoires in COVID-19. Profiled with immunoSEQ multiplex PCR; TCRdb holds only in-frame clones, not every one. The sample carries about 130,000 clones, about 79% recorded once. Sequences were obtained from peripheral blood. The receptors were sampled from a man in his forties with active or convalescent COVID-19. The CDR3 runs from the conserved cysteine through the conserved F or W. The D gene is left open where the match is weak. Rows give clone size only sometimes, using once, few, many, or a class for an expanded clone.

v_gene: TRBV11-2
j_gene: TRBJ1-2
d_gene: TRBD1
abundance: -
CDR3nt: TGTGCCAGCAGCCGCATACAGGGGCGATTATACTATGGCTACACCTTC
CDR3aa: CASSRIQGRLYYGYTF

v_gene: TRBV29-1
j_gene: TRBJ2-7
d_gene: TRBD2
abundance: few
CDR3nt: TGCAGCGTTCTCGGACTAGCGGGAGTGGGCGAGCAGTACTTC
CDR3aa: CSVLGLAGVGEQYF

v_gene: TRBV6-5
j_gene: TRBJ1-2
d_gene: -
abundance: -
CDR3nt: TGTGCCAGCAGTTTACAGGGCCTAGCTAACTATGGCTACACCTTC
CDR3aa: CASSLQGLANYGYTF

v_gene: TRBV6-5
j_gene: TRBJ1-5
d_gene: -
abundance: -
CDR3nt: TGTGCCAGCAGTTTCAGGGGAAGGCAGCCCCAGCATTTT
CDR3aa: CASSFRGRQPQHF

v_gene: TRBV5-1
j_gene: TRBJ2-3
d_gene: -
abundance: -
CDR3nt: TGCGCCAGTCGCTTAGGGGCCACCACAGATACGCAGTATTTT
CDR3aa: CASRLGATTDTQYF

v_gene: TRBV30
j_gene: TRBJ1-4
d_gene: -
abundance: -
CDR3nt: TGTGCCTGGGGACGGGAAACCAATGAAAAACTGTTTTTT
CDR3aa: CAWGRETNEKLFF

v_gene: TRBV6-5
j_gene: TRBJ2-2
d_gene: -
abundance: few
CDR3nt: TGTGCCAGCAGACCCCCCGGACAGAACACCGGGGAGCTGTTTTTT
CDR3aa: CASRPPGQNTGELFF

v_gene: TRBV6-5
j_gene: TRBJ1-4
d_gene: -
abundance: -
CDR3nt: TGTGCCAGCAGTTACGCCAGCGGGGACGGAGATGAAAAACTGTTTTTT
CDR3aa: CASSYASGDGDEKLFF

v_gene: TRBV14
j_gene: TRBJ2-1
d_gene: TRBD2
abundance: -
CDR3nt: TGTGCCAGCAGCCAGGCTCCGGGACTAGCGAAGTTCTTC
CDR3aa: CASSQAPGLAKFF

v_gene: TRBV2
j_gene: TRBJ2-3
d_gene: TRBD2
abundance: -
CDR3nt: TGTGCCAGCAGGGGAGGGACTAGCGGGGGGCCGGGAACAGATACGCAGTATTTT
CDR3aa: CASRGGTSGGPGTDTQYF

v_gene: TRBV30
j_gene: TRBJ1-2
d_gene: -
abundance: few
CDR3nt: TGTGCCTGGGACAGACAGTATGGCGATCATGGCTACACCTTC
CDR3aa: CAWDRQYGDHGYTF

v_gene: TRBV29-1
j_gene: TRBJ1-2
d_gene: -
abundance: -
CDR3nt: TGCAGCGTTGAAATCAGGGGCAATAACTATGGCTACACCTTC
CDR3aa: CSVEIRGNNYGYTF

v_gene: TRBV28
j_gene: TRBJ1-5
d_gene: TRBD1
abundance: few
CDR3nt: TGTGCCAGCAGTCCCACCGGCGGACAGGCGAGAAATCAGCCCCAGCATTTT
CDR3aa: CASSPTGGQARNQPQHF

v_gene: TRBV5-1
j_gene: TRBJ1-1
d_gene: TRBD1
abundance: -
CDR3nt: TGCGCCAGCAGCTTGGAGGGGGCCGACACTGAAGCTTTCTTT
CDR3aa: CASSLEGADTEAFF

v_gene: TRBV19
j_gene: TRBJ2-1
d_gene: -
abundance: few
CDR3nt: TGTGCCAGTAGCTCGACTGAGAGATACGGGAATGAGCAGTTCTTC
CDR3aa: CASSSTERYGNEQFF

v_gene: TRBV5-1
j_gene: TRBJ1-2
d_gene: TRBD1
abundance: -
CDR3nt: TGCGCCAGCAGCTGGGAAGGACAGGGGTATGGCTACACCTTC
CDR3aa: CASSWEGQGYGYTF

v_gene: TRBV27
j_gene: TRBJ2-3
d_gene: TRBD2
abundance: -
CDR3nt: TGTGCCAGCAGTTTATCGAGTAGCGGGGGGGCCTCAGGCACAGATACGCAGTATTTT
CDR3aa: CASSLSSSGGASGTDTQYF

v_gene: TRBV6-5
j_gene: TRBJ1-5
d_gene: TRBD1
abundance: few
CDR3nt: TGTGCCAGCAGCCGCGACAGGGGTGGGAATCAGCCCCAGCATTTT
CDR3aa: CASSRDRGGNQPQHF

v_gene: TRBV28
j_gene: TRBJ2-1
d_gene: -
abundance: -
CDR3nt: TGTGCCAGCAGTTCCCCCCGTGAGCAGTTCTTC
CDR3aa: CASSSPREQFF

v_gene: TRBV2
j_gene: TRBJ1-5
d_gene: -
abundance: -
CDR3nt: TGTGCCAGCAGCGGCCTTCAGGTTGATCAGCCCCAGCATTTT
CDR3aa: CASSGLQVDQPQHF

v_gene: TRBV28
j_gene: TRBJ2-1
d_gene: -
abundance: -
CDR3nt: TGTGCCAGCAGGGAGGGGCAGTACAATGAGCAGTTCTTC
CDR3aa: CASREGQYNEQFF

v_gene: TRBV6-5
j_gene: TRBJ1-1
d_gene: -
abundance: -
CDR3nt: TGTGCCAGCAGTTACTCGCGCAAGCTTAACACTGAAGCTTTCTTT
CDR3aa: CASSYSRKLNTEAFF

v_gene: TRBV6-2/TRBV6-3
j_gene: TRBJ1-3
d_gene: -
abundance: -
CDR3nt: TGTGCCAGCAGCACCGGGGAAAAACTCTCTGGAAACACCATATATTTT
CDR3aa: CASSTGEKLSGNTIYF

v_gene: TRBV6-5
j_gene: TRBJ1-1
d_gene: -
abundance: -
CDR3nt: TGTGCCAGCAAAAGTAATAGCGGCACTGAAGCTTTCTTT
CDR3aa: CASKSNSGTEAFF

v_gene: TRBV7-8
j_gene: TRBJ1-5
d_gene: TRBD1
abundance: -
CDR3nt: TGTGCCAGCAGTCCACTCGGGACAGGGGGTAATCAGCCCCAGCATTTT
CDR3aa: CASSPLGTGGNQPQHF

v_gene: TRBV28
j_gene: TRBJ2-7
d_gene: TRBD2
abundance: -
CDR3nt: TGTGCCAGCAGTTTGGGGCCTAGCGGCTACGAGCAGTACTTC
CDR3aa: CASSLGPSGYEQYF

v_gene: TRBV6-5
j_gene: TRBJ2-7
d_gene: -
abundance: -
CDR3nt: TGTGCCAGCACCCCCCTCGGGAGCGAGCAGTACTTC
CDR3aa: CASTPLGSEQYF

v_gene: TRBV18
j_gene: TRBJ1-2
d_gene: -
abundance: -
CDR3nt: TGTGCCAGCTCACCAGGGGAGAATAACTATGGCTACACCTTC
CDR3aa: CASSPGENNYGYTF

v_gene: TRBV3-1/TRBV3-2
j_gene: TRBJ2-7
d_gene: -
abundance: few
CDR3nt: TGTGCCAGCAGCCAAGTCCAGGACGAGCAGTACTTC
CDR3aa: CASSQVQDEQYF

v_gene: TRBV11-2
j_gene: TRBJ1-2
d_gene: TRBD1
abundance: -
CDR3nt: TGTGCCAGCAGATCTCTGACAGGGCGGAGTAACTATGGCTACACCTTC
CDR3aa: CASRSLTGRSNYGYTF

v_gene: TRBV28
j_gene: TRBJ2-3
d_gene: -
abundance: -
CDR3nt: TGTGCCAGCAGTTTACCGGTAGATACGCAGTATTTT
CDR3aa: CASSLPVDTQYF

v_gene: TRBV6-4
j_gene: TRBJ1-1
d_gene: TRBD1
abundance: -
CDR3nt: TGTGCCAGCAGACGGGACAGGGAGTACACTGAAGCTTTCTTT
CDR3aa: CASRRDREYTEAFF

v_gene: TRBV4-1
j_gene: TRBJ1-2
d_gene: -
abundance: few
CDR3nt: TGCGCCAGCAGCCAAGATGCCATACAAGTTGGCTACACCTTC
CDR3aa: CASSQDAIQVGYTF

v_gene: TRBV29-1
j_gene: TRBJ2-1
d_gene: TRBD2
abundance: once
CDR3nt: TGCAGCGTTCCGACTAGCGTCAGGCAGTTCTTC
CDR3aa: CSVPTSVRQFF

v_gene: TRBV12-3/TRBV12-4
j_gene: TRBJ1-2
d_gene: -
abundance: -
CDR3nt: TGTGCCAGCAGTTTAGGGGCAGCCGATGGCTACACCTTC
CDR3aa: CASSLGAADGYTF

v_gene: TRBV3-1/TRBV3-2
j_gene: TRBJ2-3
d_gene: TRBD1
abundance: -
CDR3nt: TGTGCCAGCAGCCATGAAGACAGGGCGGGCGCAGATACGCAGTATTTT
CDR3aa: CASSHEDRAGADTQYF

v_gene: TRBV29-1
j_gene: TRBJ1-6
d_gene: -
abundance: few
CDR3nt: TGCAGCGTTGGAGGGGGACGGTCACCCCTCCACTTT
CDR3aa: CSVGGGRSPLHF

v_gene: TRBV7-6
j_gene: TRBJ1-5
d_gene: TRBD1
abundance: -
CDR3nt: TGTGCCAGCAGCTGGGGACAGGGGCCGTATCAGCCCCAGCATTTT
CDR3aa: CASSWGQGPYQPQHF

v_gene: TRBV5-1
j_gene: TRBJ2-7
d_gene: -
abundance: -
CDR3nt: TGCGCCAGCAGTGGGGGGTTCCTGGTGGACGAGCAGTACTTC
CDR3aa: CASSGGFLVDEQYF

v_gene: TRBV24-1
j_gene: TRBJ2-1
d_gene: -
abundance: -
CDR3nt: TGTGCCACCAGTGATATCCCAGGGGTCTCAGCACCAGCAAACTCCTACAATGAGCAGTTCTTC
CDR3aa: CATSDIPGVSAPANSYNEQFF

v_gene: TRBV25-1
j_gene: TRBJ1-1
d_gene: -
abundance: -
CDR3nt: TGTGCCAGCATTTCACAGGGTCGGGACACTGAAGCTTTCTTT
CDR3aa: CASISQGRDTEAFF

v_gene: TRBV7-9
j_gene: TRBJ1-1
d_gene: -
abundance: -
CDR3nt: TGTGCCAGCAGCTTGGGGGGAGGCACTGAAGCTTTCTTT
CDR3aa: CASSLGGGTEAFF

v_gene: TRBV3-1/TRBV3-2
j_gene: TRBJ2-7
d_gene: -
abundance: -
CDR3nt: TGTGCCAGCAGCCAAGGGGGGGTAGGGTACGAGCAGTACTTC
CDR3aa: CASSQGGVGYEQYF

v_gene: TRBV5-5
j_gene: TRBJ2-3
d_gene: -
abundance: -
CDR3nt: TGTGCCAGCAGCTTTACAGGATCTAGCACAGATACGCAGTATTTT
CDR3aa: CASSFTGSSTDTQYF

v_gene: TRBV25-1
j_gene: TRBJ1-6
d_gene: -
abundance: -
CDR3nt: TGTGCCAGCAGTGTAGTCGGACTCTATAATTCACCCCTCCACTTT
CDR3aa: CASSVVGLYNSPLHF

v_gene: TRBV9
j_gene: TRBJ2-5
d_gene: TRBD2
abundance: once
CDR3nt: TGTGCCAGCAGCGTAGAACTAGCGGGGGCAAAAGAGACCCAGTACTTC
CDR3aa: CASSVELAGAKETQYF

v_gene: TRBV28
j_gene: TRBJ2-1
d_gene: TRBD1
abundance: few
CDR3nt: TGTGCCAGCAGTTCCCTTATAGGACAGGGGTTATTGGTGCAGTTCTTC
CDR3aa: CASSSLIGQGLLVQFF

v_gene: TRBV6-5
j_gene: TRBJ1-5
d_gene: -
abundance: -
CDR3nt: TGTGCCAGCACCTATGGCCCCGGGGATAATCAGCCCCAGCATTTT
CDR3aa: CASTYGPGDNQPQHF

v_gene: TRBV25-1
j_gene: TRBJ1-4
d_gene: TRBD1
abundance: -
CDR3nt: TGTGCCAGCAGTGGGGGAGACAGGGTAGGAGAAAAACTGTTTTTT
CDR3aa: CASSGGDRVGEKLFF

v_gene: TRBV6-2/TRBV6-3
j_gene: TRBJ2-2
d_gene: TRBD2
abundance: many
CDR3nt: TGTGCCAGCAGTTCGTCCGGGGGGGTTACCACCGGGGAGCTGTTTTTT
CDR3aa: CASSSSGGVTTGELFF

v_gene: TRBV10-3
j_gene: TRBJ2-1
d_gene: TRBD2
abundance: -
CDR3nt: TGTGCCATCAGGGGGGGGACTTCCGACTCCTACAATGAGCAGTTCTTC
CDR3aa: CAIRGGTSDSYNEQFF

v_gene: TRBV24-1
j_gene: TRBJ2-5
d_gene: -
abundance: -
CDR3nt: TGTGCCACCGCCGGGAAGGGAAGGCAAGAGACCCAGTACTTC
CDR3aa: CATAGKGRQETQYF

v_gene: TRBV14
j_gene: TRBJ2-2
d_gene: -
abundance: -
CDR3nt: TGTGCCAGCAGCCAACAGGCCCCCGGGGAGCTGTTTTTT
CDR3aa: CASSQQAPGELFF